A selection of T cell receptor beta chains follows, all from one sample in a study of cytomegalovirus exposure and HLA in healthy donors. Here immunoSEQ multiplex PCR was the method, and the copy in TCRdb shows in-frame clones only, minus some. The data contain 150,000 to 170,000 clones, over 60% of them singletons. Sequencing was done on a sample of PBMCs. The receptors derive from a woman in her thirties or forties in good health and CMV-seronegative. Each CDR3 is given with its conserved first and last residue. Fields, in order: J gene, D gene, V gene, CDR3 length, clone size, CDR3 protein, CDR3 DNA. D genes are given only for firm matches. Expanded clones get a size class; other rows say once, few or many, or leave the size out.

j_gene: TRBJ1-2; d_gene: NA; v_gene: TRBV30; len: 13; abundance: NA; CDR3aa: CAWSLRDYLGYTF; CDR3nt: TGTGCCTGGAGTCTCCGGGACTATCTTGGCTACACCTTC
j_gene: TRBJ2-3; d_gene: NA; v_gene: TRBV27; len: 13; abundance: NA; CDR3aa: CASSFTRSDTQYF; CDR3nt: TGTGCCAGCAGTTTCACCCGGTCGGATACGCAGTATTTT
j_gene: TRBJ2-1; d_gene: TRBD2; v_gene: TRBV5-4; len: 16; abundance: NA; CDR3aa: CASSFGGLAGGSEQFF; CDR3nt: TGTGCCAGCAGCTTCGGCGGGCTAGCGGGAGGGAGCGAGCAGTTCTTC
j_gene: TRBJ1-1; d_gene: NA; v_gene: TRBV19; len: 13; abundance: NA; CDR3aa: CASSTAVRTEAFF; CDR3nt: TGTGCCAGTAGTACGGCGGTTCGGACTGAAGCTTTCTTT
j_gene: TRBJ1-1; d_gene: TRBD1; v_gene: TRBV5-6; len: 15; abundance: NA; CDR3aa: CASSTPTGGGTEAFF; CDR3nt: TGTGCCAGCAGCACCCCCACAGGGGGCGGCACTGAAGCTTTCTTT
j_gene: TRBJ2-2; d_gene: NA; v_gene: TRBV11-3; len: 13; abundance: NA; CDR3aa: CASSSSNTGELFF; CDR3nt: TGTGCCAGCAGCTCCTCCAACACCGGGGAGCTGTTTTTT
j_gene: TRBJ2-3; d_gene: TRBD2; v_gene: TRBV27; len: 13; abundance: NA; CDR3aa: CASGVAGSGRQYF; CDR3nt: TGTGCCAGCGGGGTAGCGGGGAGCGGGAGGCAGTATTTT
j_gene: TRBJ2-7; d_gene: NA; v_gene: TRBV13; len: 15; abundance: NA; CDR3aa: CASSLVSSGVYEQYF; CDR3nt: TGTGCCAGCAGCTTAGTTAGCTCCGGGGTCTACGAGCAGTACTTC
j_gene: TRBJ2-1; d_gene: TRBD1; v_gene: TRBV2; len: 15; abundance: NA; CDR3aa: CANSEGTGGFNEQFF; CDR3nt: TGTGCCAACAGTGAAGGGACAGGGGGCTTCAATGAGCAGTTCTTC
j_gene: TRBJ1-1; d_gene: NA; v_gene: TRBV5-1; len: 15; abundance: NA; CDR3aa: CASSLDGQPNTEAFF; CDR3nt: TGCGCCAGCAGCTTGGACGGACAGCCGAACACTGAAGCTTTCTTT
j_gene: TRBJ2-2; d_gene: TRBD2; v_gene: TRBV13; len: 19; abundance: NA; CDR3aa: CASSLVGLAGVTRTGELFF; CDR3nt: TGTGCCAGCAGCTTAGTAGGACTAGCGGGAGTTACGAGAACCGGGGAGCTGTTTTTT
j_gene: TRBJ2-1; d_gene: TRBD1; v_gene: TRBV4-1; len: 17; abundance: NA; CDR3aa: CASSQQIDRDVVDEQFF; CDR3nt: TGCGCCAGCAGCCAGCAGATAGACAGGGATGTTGTGGATGAGCAGTTCTTC
j_gene: TRBJ2-5; d_gene: TRBD2; v_gene: TRBV7-2; len: 14; abundance: NA; CDR3aa: CASNQRGSQETQYF; CDR3nt: TGTGCCAGCAACCAGCGGGGGTCACAAGAGACCCAGTACTTC
j_gene: TRBJ2-7; d_gene: NA; v_gene: TRBV6-6; len: 13; abundance: NA; CDR3aa: CASSRQRSYEQYF; CDR3nt: TGTGCCAGCAGTCGACAGCGCTCCTACGAGCAGTACTTC
j_gene: TRBJ2-2; d_gene: TRBD2; v_gene: TRBV2; len: 18; abundance: NA; CDR3aa: CASSVRLAGDPNTGELFF; CDR3nt: TGTGCCAGCAGTGTAAGATTGGCGGGGGACCCTAACACCGGGGAGCTGTTTTTT
j_gene: TRBJ2-5; d_gene: NA; v_gene: TRBV2; len: 13; abundance: few; CDR3aa: CASNGAWLIDQYF; CDR3nt: TGTGCCAGCAATGGGGCCTGGTTAATAGATCAGTACTTC
j_gene: TRBJ2-7; d_gene: TRBD1; v_gene: TRBV6-5; len: 14; abundance: NA; CDR3aa: CASRSVGVQGEQYF; CDR3nt: TGTGCCAGCAGGTCAGTGGGCGTACAGGGGGAGCAGTACTTC
j_gene: TRBJ2-1; d_gene: TRBD2; v_gene: TRBV10-3; len: 13; abundance: few; CDR3aa: CAISGRLEDEQFF; CDR3nt: TGTGCCATTAGCGGGAGGCTGGAGGATGAGCAGTTCTTC
j_gene: TRBJ1-1; d_gene: TRBD1; v_gene: TRBV5-4; len: 15; abundance: few; CDR3aa: CASSSPTGGRTEAFF; CDR3nt: TGTGCCAGCAGCTCCCCAACAGGGGGCCGAACTGAAGCTTTCTTT
j_gene: TRBJ2-5; d_gene: NA; v_gene: TRBV5-1; len: 16; abundance: NA; CDR3aa: CASSLEYRQGGETQYF; CDR3nt: TGCGCCAGCAGCTTGGAGTATCGGCAGGGGGGAGAGACCCAGTACTTC
j_gene: TRBJ2-7; d_gene: TRBD2; v_gene: TRBV7-9; len: 17; abundance: few; CDR3aa: CASSLERGLAGSDEQYF; CDR3nt: TGTGCCAGCAGCTTAGAGAGAGGGCTAGCGGGATCTGACGAGCAGTACTTC
j_gene: TRBJ1-4; d_gene: NA; v_gene: TRBV10-3; len: 11; abundance: NA; CDR3aa: CASATNEKLFF; CDR3nt: TGTGCCTCTGCAACTAATGAAAAACTGTTTTTT
j_gene: TRBJ2-7; d_gene: NA; v_gene: TRBV7-9; len: 14; abundance: NA; CDR3aa: CASGRGGLTYEQYF; CDR3nt: TGTGCCAGCGGTAGGGGGGGTCTAACCTACGAGCAGTACTTC
j_gene: TRBJ2-1; d_gene: TRBD1; v_gene: TRBV15; len: 16; abundance: NA; CDR3aa: CATSRPSGGPYNEQFF; CDR3nt: TGTGCCACCAGCAGACCCTCAGGGGGCCCCTACAATGAGCAGTTCTTC
j_gene: TRBJ1-1; d_gene: NA; v_gene: TRBV20-1; len: 10; abundance: NA; CDR3aa: CSAGDSEAFF; CDR3nt: TGCAGTGCTGGTGACAGCGAAGCTTTCTTT
j_gene: TRBJ2-5; d_gene: TRBD1; v_gene: TRBV28; len: 13; abundance: NA; CDR3aa: CASSPGTEETQYF; CDR3nt: TGTGCCAGCAGTCCCGGGACAGAAGAGACCCAGTACTTC
j_gene: TRBJ2-3; d_gene: TRBD1; v_gene: TRBV6-1; len: 15; abundance: once; CDR3aa: CASSAVTGGTDTQYF; CDR3nt: TGTGCCAGCAGTGCAGTGACAGGGGGCACAGATACGCAGTATTTT
j_gene: TRBJ1-1; d_gene: TRBD1; v_gene: TRBV5-4; len: 14; abundance: NA; CDR3aa: CASSFGQGRAEAFF; CDR3nt: TGTGCCAGCAGCTTTGGACAGGGGAGAGCTGAAGCTTTCTTT
j_gene: TRBJ2-7; d_gene: TRBD1; v_gene: TRBV10-3; len: 14; abundance: NA; CDR3aa: CAISDGQGNYEQYF; CDR3nt: TGTGCCATCAGTGACGGACAGGGAAACTACGAGCAGTACTTC
j_gene: TRBJ2-5; d_gene: NA; v_gene: TRBV4-2; len: 15; abundance: NA; CDR3aa: CASSQEGGNQETQYF; CDR3nt: TGTGCCAGCAGCCAAGAAGGAGGGAACCAAGAGACCCAGTACTTC
j_gene: TRBJ1-6; d_gene: TRBD1; v_gene: TRBV30; len: 15; abundance: few; CDR3aa: CAWDRGGPKNSPLHF; CDR3nt: TGTGCCTGGGACAGGGGAGGACCCAAAAATTCACCCCTCCACTTT
j_gene: TRBJ1-1; d_gene: TRBD1; v_gene: TRBV10-3; len: 13; abundance: NA; CDR3aa: CAARQGMGTEAFF; CDR3nt: TGTGCCGCCAGACAGGGGATGGGCACTGAAGCTTTCTTT
j_gene: TRBJ1-5; d_gene: TRBD1; v_gene: TRBV27; len: 14; abundance: once; CDR3aa: CASRGQASNQPQHF; CDR3nt: TGTGCCAGCAGAGGACAGGCTAGCAATCAGCCCCAGCATTTT